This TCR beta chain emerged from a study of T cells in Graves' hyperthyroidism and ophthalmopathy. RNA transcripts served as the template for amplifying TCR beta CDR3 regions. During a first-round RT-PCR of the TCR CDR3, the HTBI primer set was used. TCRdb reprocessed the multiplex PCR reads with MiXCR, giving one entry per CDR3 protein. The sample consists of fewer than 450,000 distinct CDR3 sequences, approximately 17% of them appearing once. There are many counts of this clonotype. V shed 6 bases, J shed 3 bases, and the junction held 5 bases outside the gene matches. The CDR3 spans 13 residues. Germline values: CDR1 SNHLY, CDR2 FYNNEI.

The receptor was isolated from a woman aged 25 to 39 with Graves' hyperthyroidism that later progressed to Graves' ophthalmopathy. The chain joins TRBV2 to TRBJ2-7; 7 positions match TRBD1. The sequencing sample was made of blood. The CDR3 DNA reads TGTGCCAGCAGCTACGGACAGGTCTACGAGCAGTACTTC. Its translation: CASSYGQVYEQYF.